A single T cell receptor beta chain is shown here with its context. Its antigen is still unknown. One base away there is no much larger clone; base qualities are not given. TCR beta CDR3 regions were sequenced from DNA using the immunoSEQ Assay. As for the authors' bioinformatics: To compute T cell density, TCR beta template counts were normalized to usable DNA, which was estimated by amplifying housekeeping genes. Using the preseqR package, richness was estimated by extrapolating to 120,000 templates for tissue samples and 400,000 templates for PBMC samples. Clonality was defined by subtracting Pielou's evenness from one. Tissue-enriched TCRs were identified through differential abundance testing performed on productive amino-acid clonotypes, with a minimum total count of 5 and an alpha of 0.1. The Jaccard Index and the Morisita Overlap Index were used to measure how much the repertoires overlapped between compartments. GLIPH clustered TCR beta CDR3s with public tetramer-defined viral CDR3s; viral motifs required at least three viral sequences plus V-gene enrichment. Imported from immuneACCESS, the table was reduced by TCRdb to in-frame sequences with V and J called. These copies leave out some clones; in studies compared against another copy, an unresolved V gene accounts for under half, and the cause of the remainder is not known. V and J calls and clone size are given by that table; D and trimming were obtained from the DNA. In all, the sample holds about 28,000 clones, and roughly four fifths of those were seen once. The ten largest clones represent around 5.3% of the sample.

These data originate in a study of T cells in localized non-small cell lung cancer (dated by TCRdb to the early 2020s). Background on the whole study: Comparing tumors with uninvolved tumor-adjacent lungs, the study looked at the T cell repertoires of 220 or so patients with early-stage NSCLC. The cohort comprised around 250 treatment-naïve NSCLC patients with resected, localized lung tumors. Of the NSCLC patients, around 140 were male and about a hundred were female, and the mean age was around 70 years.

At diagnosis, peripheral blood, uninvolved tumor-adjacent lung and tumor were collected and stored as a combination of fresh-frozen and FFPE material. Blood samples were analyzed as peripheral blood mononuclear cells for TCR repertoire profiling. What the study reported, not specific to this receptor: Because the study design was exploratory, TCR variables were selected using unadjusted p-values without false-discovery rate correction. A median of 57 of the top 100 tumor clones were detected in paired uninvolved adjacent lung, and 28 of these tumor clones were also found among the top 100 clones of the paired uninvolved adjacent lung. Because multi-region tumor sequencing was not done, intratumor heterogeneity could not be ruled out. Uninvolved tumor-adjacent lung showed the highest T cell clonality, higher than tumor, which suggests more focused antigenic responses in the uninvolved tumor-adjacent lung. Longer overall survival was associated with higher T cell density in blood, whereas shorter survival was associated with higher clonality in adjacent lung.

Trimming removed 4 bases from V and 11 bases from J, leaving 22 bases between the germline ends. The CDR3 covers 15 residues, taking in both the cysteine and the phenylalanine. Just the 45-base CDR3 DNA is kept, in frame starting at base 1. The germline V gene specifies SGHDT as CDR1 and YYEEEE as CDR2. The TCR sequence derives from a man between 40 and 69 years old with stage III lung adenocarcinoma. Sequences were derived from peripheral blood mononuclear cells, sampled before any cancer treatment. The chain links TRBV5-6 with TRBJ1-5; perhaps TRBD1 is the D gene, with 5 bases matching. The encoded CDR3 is CASSIDGAPSAAQHF. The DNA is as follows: TGTGCCAGCAGCATTGACGGGGCCCCATCAGCGGCCCAGCATTTT.